This TCR beta chain comes out of a study of cytomegalovirus exposure and HLA in healthy donors. Between the trimmed V and J ends, which lost 1 base and 1 base, there was a span of 13 bases. This CDR3 spans 16 amino acids. Germline CDR1 SGHTA, CDR2 FQGNSA. Each donor was healthy, and each was a bone marrow donor. 60 Vbeta and 13 Jbeta primers were used in PCR. The data were produced by immunoSEQ multiplex PCR, yet TCRdb's version contains in-frame clones alone and is incomplete. The table includes approximately 220,000 clones, around three quarters detected once. The chain couples TRBV7-2 to TRBJ2-5; perhaps TRBD1 as D (5 bases). This clonotype was sampled from a man aged 35 to 55 in good health and CMV-seronegative. Sequenced input: PBMCs. CDR3 bases: TGTGCCAGCAGCTTAGGACCCCAGGGCACCCAAGAGACCCAGTACTTC. Its translation is CASSLGPQGTQETQYF.